This entry concerns a single T cell receptor (beta chain). TCRdb re-analysed the RACE reads in MiXCR, keeping a single row per CDR3 protein. The sample consists of approximately 350,000 distinct CDR3 sequences, 6% to 7% of them appearing once. The time point was: patch test 2, 6 weeks after DPC sensitization. Treatment meaning: therapeutic diphenylcyclopropenone sensitization with weekly scalp DPC. The source of the sample is a study of human T cells and chemical hapten exposure. Germline loops: CDR1 SEHNR, CDR2 FQNEAQ (reference sequence). This CDR3 is 14 amino acids long. Trimming cost V 7 bases and J 6 bases, with 19 bases left between them.

The source is a woman between 18 and 29 years old with alopecia areata. Some clones in this sample may be carry-over from other donors' samples. This chain joins TRBV7-9 and TRBJ2-7; D gene unclear. This specimen consisted of whole blood, obtained in connection with sensitization to the hapten diphenylcyclopropenone (DPC). As DNA, the CDR3 is TGTGCCAGCACCCCCGCAGGCGGCGGTCGCGAGCAGTACTTC. As protein: CASTPAGGGREQYF.